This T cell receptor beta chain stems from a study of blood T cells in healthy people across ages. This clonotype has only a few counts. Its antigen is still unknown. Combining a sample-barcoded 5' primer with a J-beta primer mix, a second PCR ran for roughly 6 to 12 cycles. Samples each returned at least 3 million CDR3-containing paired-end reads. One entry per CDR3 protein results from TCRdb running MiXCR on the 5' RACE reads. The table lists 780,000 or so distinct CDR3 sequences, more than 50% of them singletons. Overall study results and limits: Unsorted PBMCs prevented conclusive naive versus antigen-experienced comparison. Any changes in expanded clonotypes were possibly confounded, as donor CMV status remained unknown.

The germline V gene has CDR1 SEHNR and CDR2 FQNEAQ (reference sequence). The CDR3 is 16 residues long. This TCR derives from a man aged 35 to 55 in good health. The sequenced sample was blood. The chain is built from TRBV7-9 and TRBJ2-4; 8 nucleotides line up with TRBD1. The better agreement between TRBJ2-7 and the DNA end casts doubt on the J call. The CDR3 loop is CASSRHRGTETYEQYF. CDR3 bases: TGTGCCAGCAGCCGACACAGGGGGACAGAGACCTACGAGCAGTACTTC.